This TCR beta chain is from a study of T cells in localized non-small cell lung cancer. Study-wide results and limits: Median approximately 61 top-100 tumor clones were shared with paired adjacent lung. There was higher T cell clonality in uninvolved adjacent lung than in tumor, and it was highest there.

This clone was seen a handful of times. No antigen is known for it. Here immunoSEQ multiplex PCR was the method, and the copy in TCRdb shows in-frame clones only, minus some. This table holds around 91,000 clones, 87% found once. This CDR3 spans 13 amino acids. The germline V and J ends were trimmed by 4 bases and 3 bases, with 10 bases remaining between them. Germline assignment: CDR1 SNHLY and CDR2 FYNNEI. The clonotype originates from a man aged 40 to 75 with stage I squamous cell lung carcinoma. This specimen was peripheral blood, taken before any cancer treatment. The chain has TRBV2 and TRBJ2-7; D unresolved. The CDR3 is CASSVPDIYEQYF. DNA of the CDR3: TGTGCCAGCAGTGTTCCAGATATCTACGAGCAGTACTTC.